The 23 T cell receptor beta chains presented below share a single source sample, sequenced in a study of brain T cells in children with intractable seizures. Assay: immunoSEQ multiplex PCR; the TCRdb copy retains only in-frame clones and omits some. The sample lists roughly 80,000 clones; around 91% were seen once. The input for sequencing was peripheral blood, taken at surgery. Receptors originate from a girl aged 2 to 9 with Rasmussen encephalitis and intractable seizures.

This clone was observed a single time. The chain couples TRBV6-5 to TRBJ1-1; 9 nucleotides match TRBD1. The V segment lost 6 bases and the J segment 1 base; nucleotides outside the gene matches: 6. Looked up from germline, CDR1 is MNHEY and CDR2 is SVGAGI. This CDR3 spans 15 amino acids. CDR3 nucleotides: TGTGCCAGCAGGAGGGACAGGGTGGGGAACACTGAAGCTTTCTTT. Translation: CASRRDRVGNTEAFF.

This chain uses TRBV7-3 with TRBJ2-1; D remains ambiguous. The CDR3 has 15 amino acids. Germline V lookup: CDR1 SGHTA, CDR2 FQGTGA. Trimming took off 5 bases at V and 0 bases at J, with 11 bases between the two ends. DNA of the CDR3: TGTGCCAGCAGCCCTGGATCCCTCTCCTACAATGAGCAGTTCTTC. It yields the protein CASSPGSLSYNEQFF.

V is TRBV6-1 and J is TRBJ2-1; no definite D call. Germline lookup yields CDR1 MNHNS and CDR2 SASEGT. V lost 2 bases and J 6 bases, leaving 11 bases between the germline ends. The CDR3 covers 14 residues. The CDR3 reads CASSESRLPNEQFF. CDR3 nucleotide sequence: TGTGCCAGCAGTGAATCGCGGCTGCCCAATGAGCAGTTCTTC.

The V call is TRBV19, the J call TRBJ2-3; D ambiguous. Between the trimmed V and J ends, which lost 7 bases and 7 bases, there was a span of 18 bases. The germline V gene has CDR1 LNHDA and CDR2 SQIVND (reference sequence). The CDR3 is made up of 14 amino acids. CDR3: CASMQDPVSNTQYF. In DNA form, the CDR3 reads TGTGCCAGTATGCAAGACCCGGTCTCCAATACGCAGTATTTT.

The J gene is TRBJ1-5, the V gene TRBV18; 9 bases agree with TRBD1. J lost 0 bases, V lost 4 bases, and 1 base had no gene match. Germline loops: CDR1 KGHSH, CDR2 LQKENI. This CDR3 has 15 residues. CDR3 sequence: CASSRDRDSNQPQHF. The CDR3, as DNA: TGTGCCAGCTCACGGGACAGGGATAGCAATCAGCCCCAGCATTTT.

The chain couples TRBV27 to TRBJ2-7; D perhaps matches TRBD2 (6 bases). The CDR3 runs 13 residues. Germline loops: CDR1 MNHEY, CDR2 SMNVEV (reference sequence). V lost 2 bases, J lost 6 bases, and 11 bases lay in between. CDR3 amino acids: CASSLAGNVEQYF. The CDR3 coding sequence is TGTGCCAGCAGTTTAGCGGGAAACGTCGAGCAGTACTTC.

This clone was observed a single time. The chain recombines TRBV5-1 with TRBJ2-2, with 7 nucleotides matching TRBD2. The CDR3 contains 17 residues. The ends lost 9 bases at V and 3 bases at J; junction bases unmatched: 17. CDR1 is SGHRS, CDR2 YFSETQ, per germline. CDR3 sequence (DNA): TGCGCCACCTCAGCCTCTAGGAGCGGGATAGACACCGGGGAGCTGTTTTTT. Protein product: CATSASRSGIDTGELFF.

The chain combines TRBV7-2 with TRBJ2-3; D remains unclear. Trimming shortened V by 3 bases and J by 7 bases, and 5 bases separated the two germline ends. The CDR3 covers 11 residues. Germline V lookup: CDR1 SGHTA, CDR2 FQGNSA. CDR3 sequence (DNA): TGTGCCAGCAGCTTCGCGTATACGCAGTATTTT. Translating it yields CASSFAYTQYF.

The chain links TRBV2 to TRBJ2-1; tentative D call: TRBD2 (6 bases). Per the germline V gene, CDR1 is SNHLY and CDR2 is FYNNEI. CDR3 length: 15 residues. The V end lost 2 bases, the J end lost 5 bases, and 13 bases lay between the germline ends. CDR3 DNA: TGTGCCAGCAGTGAACCGGCGGGACGGGACAATGAGCAGTTCTTC. Translation gives CASSEPAGRDNEQFF.

V and J are TRBV12-3 or TRBV12-4 and TRBJ2-7; D is undetermined. The CDR3 has 13 amino acids. Trimming took 3 bases from V and 0 from J, leaving 6 bases between them. The CDR3 here is CASSLGPSYEQYF. CDR3 in DNA: TGTGCCAGCAGTTTGGGTCCCTCCTACGAGCAGTACTTC.

The chain has TRBV24-1 and TRBJ1-4; weak D call: TRBD1 (5 bases). The V gene lost 7 bases and the J gene lost 0 bases, with 14 bases spanning the gap. Germline CDR1 and CDR2: KGHDR and SFDVKD. The length of the CDR3 is 16 residues. CDR3 sequence (DNA): TGTGCCACCAGGCGCCTGGGGCCTGCAACTAATGAAAAACTGTTTTTT. Its protein product is CATRRLGPATNEKLFF.

This sequence joins TRBV3-1 (or the pseudogene TRBV3-2) and TRBJ1-5, with TRBD1 as a possible D gene (6 bases). Germline V gives CDR1 LGHDT, CDR2 YNNKEL (reference sequence). The ends were cut back, 4 bases at V and 7 bases at J, with 14 bases in the middle. There are 14 residues in the CDR3. The CDR3 sequence: CASSPRGVKQPQHF. The CDR3 coding sequence is TGTGCCAGCAGCCCCAGGGGAGTGAAACAGCCCCAGCATTTT.

V and J are TRBV5-1 and TRBJ1-1; D gene ambiguous. The CDR3 extends over 16 amino acids. The germline V gene has CDR1 SGHRS and CDR2 YFSETQ. Trimming shortened V by 4 bases and J by 2 bases, and 18 bases separated the two germline ends. The DNA for the CDR3 is TGCGCCAGCAGCGCCAATCTTGGTACCTTTAACACTGAAGCTTTCTTT. Residues: CASSANLGTFNTEAFF.

The rearrangement links TRBV7-9 to TRBJ1-2; 7 bases map to TRBD1. V was clipped by 5 bases and J by 4 bases; unmatched bases: 10. Germline V gene sequence: CDR1 SEHNR, CDR2 FQNEAQ (reference sequence). The CDR3 is made up of 15 amino acids. The CDR3, as DNA: TGTGCCAGCAGCGACGCAGGGGGTGAAAGCTATGGCTACACCTTC. Translated: CASSDAGGESYGYTF.

The gene calls are TRBV19 and TRBJ1-6; TRBD1 matches at 9 bases. Germline CDR1 and CDR2: LNHDA and SQIVND (reference sequence). There are 15 residues in the CDR3. V trimming: 5 bases; J trimming: 10 bases; junction bases outside the gene matches: 9. CDR3 amino acids: CASSRKQGAGSPLHF. Here the CDR3 DNA reads TGTGCCAGTAGTCGTAAACAGGGGGCAGGATCACCCCTCCACTTT.

The rearrangement links TRBV5-8 to TRBJ2-7; 9 positions match TRBD1. J gave up 3 bases and V 4 bases, and 5 bases lay outside the gene matches. The germline CDR1 and CDR2 sequences are SGHTS and YDEGEE. The CDR3 loop spans 14 amino acids. In DNA, the CDR3 is TGTGCCAGCAGCAAGACAGGGGGTGGCTACGAGCAGTACTTC. Residues: CASSKTGGGYEQYF.

The chain couples TRBV4-1 to TRBJ2-7; D remains unclear. Trimming left V 0 bases short and J 3 bases short, with 9 bases between. This CDR3 comprises 14 residues. The germline gives CDR1 MGHRA, CDR2 YSYEKL. CDR3 DNA sequence: TGCGCCAGCAGCCAAGAACCGGAGAACTACGAGCAGTACTTC. Translated, it gives CASSQEPENYEQYF.

The chain couples TRBV6-5 to TRBJ2-7; D is undetermined. Germline V lookup: CDR1 MNHEY, CDR2 SVGAGI. The germline V and J ends were trimmed by 6 bases and 6 bases, with 18 bases remaining between them. The CDR3 contains 14 residues. The CDR3 protein is CASRGEPPSSEQYF. Written as DNA, the CDR3 is TGTGCCAGCAGAGGAGAGCCCCCTTCAAGCGAGCAGTACTTC.

The chain uses TRBV6-5 and TRBJ1-4; D remains unclear. Germline V lookup: CDR1 MNHEY, CDR2 SVGAGI. Trimming left V 6 bases short and J 1 base short, with 9 bases between. The CDR3 loop spans 14 amino acids. CDR3 DNA: TGTGCCAGCAGAGACGACGGAACTAATGAAAAACTGTTTTTT. Translating gives CASRDDGTNEKLFF.

For the CDR3, the DNA is TGTGCCAGCAGATCAAGACTAGCGGGCAATGAGCAGTTCTTC. This codes for CASRSRLAGNEQFF. The V and J genes are TRBV11-2 and TRBJ2-1; 10 bases map to TRBD2. Looked up from germline, CDR1 is SGHAT and CDR2 is FQNNGV. V shed 6 bases and J 6 bases; nucleotides not matched to a gene: 5. The length of the CDR3 is 14 residues. Full variable domain (rest looked up from reference TRBV11-2 and TRBJ2-1): EAGVAQSPRYKIIEKRQSVAFWCNPISGHATLYWYQQILGQGPKLLIQFQNNGVVDDSQLPKDRFSAERLKGVDSTLKIQPAKLEDSAVYLCASRSRLAGNEQFFGPGTRLTVL.

The rearrangement joins TRBV9 to TRBJ1-2; no clear D. Germline CDR1 SGDLS, CDR2 YYNGEE. V lost 4 bases and J 0 bases, leaving 13 bases between the germline ends. The CDR3 runs 15 residues. The CDR3 region has the DNA TGTGCCAGCAGCCTAGGAGGACGGACTAACTATGGCTACACCTTC. It encodes CASSLGGRTNYGYTF.

This clone was seen a single time. J is TRBJ2-1 and V is TRBV5-1; 7 nucleotides match TRBD2. Looked up from germline, CDR1 is SGHRS and CDR2 is YFSETQ. With V trimmed by 0 bases and J by 0 bases, 6 bases remained unmatched. CDR3 length: 17 amino acids. The CDR3 protein is CASSLGLGGTSYNEQFF. The CDR3 nucleotides are TGCGCCAGCAGCTTGGGCCTGGGGGGGACCTCCTACAATGAGCAGTTCTTC.

The J gene is TRBJ2-1, the V gene TRBV12-5; D call uncertain. This CDR3 is built from 13 residues. Trimming removed 8 bases at V and 4 bases at J, with 12 bases between. Germline V gene data show CDR1 as LGHNT and CDR2 as FRNRAP. CDR3 DNA: TGTGCTAGTAGGCAGCGAGAATACAATGAGCAGTTCTTC. Its translation is CASRQREYNEQFF.